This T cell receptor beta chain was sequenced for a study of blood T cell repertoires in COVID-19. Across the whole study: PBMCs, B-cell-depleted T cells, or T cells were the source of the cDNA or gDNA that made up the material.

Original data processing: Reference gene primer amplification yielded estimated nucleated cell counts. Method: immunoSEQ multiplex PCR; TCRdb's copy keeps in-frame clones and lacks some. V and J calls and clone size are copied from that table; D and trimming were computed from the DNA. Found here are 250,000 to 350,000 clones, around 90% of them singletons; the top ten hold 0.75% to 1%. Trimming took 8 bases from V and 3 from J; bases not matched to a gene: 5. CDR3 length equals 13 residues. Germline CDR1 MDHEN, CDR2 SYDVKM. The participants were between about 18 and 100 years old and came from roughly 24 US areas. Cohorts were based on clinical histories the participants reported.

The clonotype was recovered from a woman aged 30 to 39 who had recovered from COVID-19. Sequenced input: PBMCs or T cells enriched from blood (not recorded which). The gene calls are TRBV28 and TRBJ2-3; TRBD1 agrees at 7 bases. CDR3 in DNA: TGTGCCAGCGGGACAGTTAAAACAGATACGCAGTATTTT. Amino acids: CASGTVKTDTQYF.